These T cell receptor beta chains were read from a single sample in a study of follicular helper T cells after annual influenza vaccination. The table came from immunoSEQ multiplex PCR; TCRdb's copy has only in-frame clones and leaves some out. The table includes some 10,000 clones, about four fifths detected once. The starting material was CXCR5+ CD38- circulating T follicular helper cells from blood, obtained 7 days after influenza vaccination. Receptors originate from an adult who received the influenza vaccine. CDR3s leave out the opening cysteine and the closing phenylalanine or tryptophan. A D gene is named only where the DNA matches it firmly.

-,TRBV4-2,ASSRDPGSEQY
TRBD2,TRBV23-1,ASSRGLVAYEQY
-,TRBV7-9,ASSLVSGTLGSLVYEQY
TRBD1,TRBV10-3,AISDSTGRTEAF
TRBD2,TRBV5-4,ASSLEGGGGAGNEQF
TRBD1,TRBV2,ASRPGGTGANVLT
TRBD1,TRBV19,ASSIADRVYEQY
TRBD1,TRBV5-1,ASSPQGGNTEAF
TRBD1,TRBV29-1,SVEEAGQGAGEQY
TRBD1,TRBV2,ASRRDRATEAF
TRBD1,TRBV7-9,ASNAGQENEKLF
TRBD2,TRBV7-9,ASTLAGSWELF
-,TRBV30,AWRPTDQGFYT
-,TRBV7-8,ASGRGANEKLF
-,TRBV11-2,ASSPGDRGYT
-,TRBV10-1,ASSESVERGSTQY
-,TRBV5-1,ASSQGGTDTQY
-,TRBV30,AWTPGRGTLSSPLH
-,TRBV5-1,ASSNQGPTTYNEQF
-,TRBV30,AWSPVDSNQPQH
-,TRBV6-5,ASSYAGSDGTEAF
-,TRBV18,ASSPDSTSNQPQH
TRBD2,TRBV5-1,ASSLGLSGGMNEQF
-,TRBV19,ASIPRARNTEAF
-,TRBV11-2,ASSPNGYGYT
TRBD1,TRBV5-1,ASSFPPGQGSYEQY
-,TRBV2,ASQGGVNTEAF
TRBD1,TRBV7-3,ASSLRGQETNTEAF
TRBD2,TRBV4-3,ASSQGGTSGNTGELF
-,TRBV6-6,ASRETWNTEAF
-,TRBV5-1,ASSLSEGGYGYT
TRBD2,TRBV7-2,ASTLLAGVNEQF
-,TRBV6-1,ASNHDSYTEAF
TRBD1,TRBV19,ASNQAFRDRGQIPGYT
-,TRBV28,ASSWVKNTEAF
-,TRBV9,ASSLRSGELF
-,TRBV7-3,ASSDKRGSSYNEQF
TRBD1,TRBV28,ASIISGDRGEAF
-,TRBV29-1,SVSLGTGAF
-,TRBV15,ATTRVVQGGYT
-,TRBV27,ASSLKAGDAYGYT
-,TRBV11-2,ASRPGYNSPLH
-,TRBV11-2,ASSLTAGLSYEQY
-,TRBV4-1,ASSQEGGSETQY
-,TRBV7-3,ASSLEGQGNTDTQY
TRBD2,TRBV19,ASSIGQGLYNEQF
TRBD1,TRBV5-1,ASSLGQGGYGYT
-,TRBV30,AWGDWSSYNEQF
-,TRBV5-1,ASSLQGQDSGSPLH